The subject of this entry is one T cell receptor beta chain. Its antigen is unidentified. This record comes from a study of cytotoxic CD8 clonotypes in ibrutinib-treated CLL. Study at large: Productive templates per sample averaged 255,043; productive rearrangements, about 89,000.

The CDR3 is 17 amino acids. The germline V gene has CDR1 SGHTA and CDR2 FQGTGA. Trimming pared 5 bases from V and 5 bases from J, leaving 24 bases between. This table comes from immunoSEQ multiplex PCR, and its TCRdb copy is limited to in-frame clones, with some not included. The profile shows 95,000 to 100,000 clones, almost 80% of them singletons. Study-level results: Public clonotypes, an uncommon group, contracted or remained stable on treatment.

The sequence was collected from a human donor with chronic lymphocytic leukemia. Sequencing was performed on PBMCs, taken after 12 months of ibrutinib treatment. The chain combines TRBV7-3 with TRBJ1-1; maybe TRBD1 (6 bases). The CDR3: CASSPIPTGSETTEAFF. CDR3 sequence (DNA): TGTGCCAGCAGCCCCATTCCGACAGGATCCGAGACGACTGAAGCTTTCTTT. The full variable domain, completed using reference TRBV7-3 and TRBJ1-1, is GAGVSQTPSNKVTEKGKYVELRCDPISGHTALYWYRQSLGQGPEFLIYFQGTGAADDSGLPNDRFFAVRPEGSVSTLKIQRTERGDSAVYLCASSPIPTGSETTEAFFGQGTRLTVV.